This T cell receptor (beta chain) emerged from a study of cytotoxic CD8 clonotypes in ibrutinib-treated CLL. About the study: Of a cohort that held roughly eleven relapsed/refractory and under 16 treatment-naive patients, about 18 were IGHV unmutated.

Per germline, CDR1 GTSNPN and CDR2 SVGIG (reference sequence). The CDR3 is made up of 14 amino acids. V lost 3 bases and J 7 bases, leaving 19 bases between the germline ends. The assay was immunoSEQ multiplex PCR, and TCRdb's table has in-frame clones only and misses some. This table has approximately 130,000 clones, around 80% appearing once. This sequence originates from a human donor with chronic lymphocytic leukemia. The chain joins TRBV30 to TRBJ2-7, with D perhaps matching TRBD1 (5 bases). The sample here was PBMCs, taken after 24 months of ibrutinib treatment. The CDR3: CAWRWGDWRGEQYF. The CDR3 DNA reads TGTGCCTGGAGATGGGGCGATTGGCGTGGAGAGCAGTACTTC.